A selection of T cell receptor beta chains follows, all from one sample in a study of blood T cell repertoires in COVID-19. Using immunoSEQ multiplex PCR, the repertoire was profiled, and TCRdb retains in-frame clones only, with some absent. Of under 500,000 clones in the sample, around 89% are singletons; the top ten hold approximately 4.5%. The specimen was peripheral blood. The origin of the receptors is a woman aged 25 to 39 with acute or convalescent COVID-19. Each CDR3 is given with its conserved first and last residue. The D gene is left open where the match is weak. Clone size is not always given. Where it is, it says once, few, many or a class for expanded clones.

abundance,d_gene,v_gene,j_gene,CDR3nt,CDR3aa
-,-,TRBV12-3/TRBV12-4,TRBJ1-6,TGTGCCAGCAGTCTCACTCTCCAGGGGCCCCTCCACTTT,CASSLTLQGPLHF
-,TRBD1,TRBV15,TRBJ2-7,TGTGCCACCAGCCGGGACAGGGGGTACGAGCAGTACTTC,CATSRDRGYEQYF
few,-,TRBV7-6,TRBJ1-1,TGTGCCAGCAGCTTACAGGGGACCACTGAAGCTTTCTTT,CASSLQGTTEAFF
-,-,TRBV3-1/TRBV3-2,TRBJ2-3,TGTGCCAGCAGCCACCGGGGAAGCACAGATACGCAGTATTTT,CASSHRGSTDTQYF
-,TRBD1,TRBV24-1,TRBJ1-5,TGTGCCACCAGTGATTCCTCACAGGGGGCCCTTTCCAATCAGCCCCAGCATTTT,CATSDSSQGALSNQPQHF
-,-,TRBV24-1,TRBJ1-3,TGTGCCACCAGTGACCCTCTTGCGGTCCCCTTCAGCCCTCCTGGAAACACCATATATTTT,CATSDPLAVPFSPPGNTIYF
-,-,TRBV11-2,TRBJ1-1,TGTGCCAGCAGCTGGGGATGGGCGGGCACTGAAGCTTTCTTT,CASSWGWAGTEAFF
-,-,TRBV6-6,TRBJ2-1,TGTGCCAGCAGTTATCGCGGCGATGAGCAGTTCTTC,CASSYRGDEQFF
once,-,TRBV11-2,TRBJ1-2,TGTGCCAGCAGCTTAGGACAGGTCTATGGCTACACCTTC,CASSLGQVYGYTF
once,-,TRBV7-9,TRBJ2-7,TGTGCCAGCAGCTTAGCTGGAGGACAGCCCGAGCAGTACTTC,CASSLAGGQPEQYF
-,-,TRBV19,TRBJ1-1,TGTGCCAGTAGCGTGGGACTGCAGAACACTGAAGCTTTCTTT,CASSVGLQNTEAFF
-,TRBD1,TRBV19,TRBJ2-1,TGTGCCAGTAACGACAGGGGGGTCGACAATGAGCAGTTCTTC,CASNDRGVDNEQFF
once,-,TRBV7-9,TRBJ2-7,TGTGCCAGCAGCTTGGGCCAGGTCTACGAGCAGTACTTC,CASSLGQVYEQYF
-,-,TRBV6-5,TRBJ1-5,TGTGCCAGCAGAGCAAGAAGCAATCAGCCCCAGCATTTT,CASRARSNQPQHF
few,-,TRBV2,TRBJ1-1,TGTGCCAGCAGTAAGACAATCGAAGCTTTCTTT,CASSKTIEAFF
-,TRBD1,TRBV15,TRBJ2-7,TGTGCCACCAGCAGAGGACAGGGGCTATCCGTGCAGTACTTC,CATSRGQGLSVQYF
-,-,TRBV29-1,TRBJ2-5,TGCAGCGTTGATGAGGGCCAAGAGACCCAGTACTTC,CSVDEGQETQYF
-,-,TRBV5-6,TRBJ2-7,TGTGCCAGCAGCTTGGTCATGCAGGTTTCCTACGAGCAGTACTTC,CASSLVMQVSYEQYF
-,-,TRBV7-3,TRBJ2-1,TGTGCCAGCAGCTTAAACGGCAATGAGCAGTTCTTC,CASSLNGNEQFF
-,-,TRBV11-2,TRBJ1-1,TGTGCCAGCAGCTTTTCCGGGACTACCAACACTGAAGCTTTCTTT,CASSFSGTTNTEAFF
-,TRBD1,TRBV5-4,TRBJ1-2,TGTGCCAGCAGCTCCCCGGGGCCAGGGGGCTATGGCTACACCTTC,CASSSPGPGGYGYTF
-,TRBD1,TRBV9,TRBJ2-7,TGTGCCAGCAGCCCACGGACAGGGTCCTACGAGCAGTACTTC,CASSPRTGSYEQYF
-,-,TRBV5-1,TRBJ2-5,TGCGCCAGCAGCTTCTTCGGGGTTGGGGAGACCCAGTACTTC,CASSFFGVGETQYF
-,-,TRBV30,TRBJ1-1,TGTGCCTGGAGTGTGGGGGGTAACACTGAAGCTTTCTTT,CAWSVGGNTEAFF
-,-,TRBV7-9,TRBJ2-1,TGTGCCAGCAGCCCCAGGGACACCTACAATGAGCAGTTCTTC,CASSPRDTYNEQFF
-,-,TRBV10-2,TRBJ2-7,TGCGCCAGCAGTGAGTCCCACCGGGGTGTTGACGAGCAGTACTTC,CASSESHRGVDEQYF
-,TRBD1,TRBV7-9,TRBJ1-1,TGTGCCAGCAGCGCAGACAGGGGCAGGCCTGAAGCTTTCTTT,CASSADRGRPEAFF
-,TRBD2,TRBV7-6,TRBJ2-1,TGTGCCAGCAGCCATAGCGGGGGGCCGTCTGATGAGCAGTTCTTC,CASSHSGGPSDEQFF
-,-,TRBV7-3,TRBJ1-1,TGTGCCAGCAGCACAACAGTGAACACTGAAGCTTTCTTT,CASSTTVNTEAFF
few,-,TRBV7-3,TRBJ2-2,TGTGCCAGCAGCTTAGGAATAGGGGCTCACGGGGAGCTGTTTTTT,CASSLGIGAHGELFF
-,TRBD1,TRBV10-1,TRBJ1-5,TGCGCCAGCAGTCCGACAGGGGTGAGTCAGCCCCAGCATTTT,CASSPTGVSQPQHF
-,TRBD1,TRBV7-9,TRBJ1-2,TGTGCCAGCAGCCTTAATGACAGGGGGCTTCGTGGGTATGGCTACACCTTC,CASSLNDRGLRGYGYTF
once,TRBD1,TRBV4-1,TRBJ1-4,TGCGCCAGCAGCCAAGTGGGGACAGTCAATGAAAAACTGTTTTTT,CASSQVGTVNEKLFF
-,TRBD2,TRBV30,TRBJ2-4,TGTGCCTGGAGTAAGCGGGGGGCGGGGTTGGTAAACATTCAGTACTTC,CAWSKRGAGLVNIQYF
-,-,TRBV6-2/TRBV6-3,TRBJ2-1,TGTGCCAGCAGCCGCACGAGAGAAGAGGGAACTCATTCCGAGCAGTTCTTC,CASSRTREEGTHSEQFF
-,TRBD1,TRBV6-5,TRBJ1-4,TGTGCCAGCACCGGAAACAGGGGTGAAAAACTGTTTTTT,CASTGNRGEKLFF
-,-,TRBV7-9,TRBJ2-3,TGTGCCAGCAGCCAGGGGGTCAGGGGGGCAGGCACAGATACGCAGTATTTT,CASSQGVRGAGTDTQYF
once,TRBD1,TRBV2,TRBJ2-7,TGTGCCAGCAGCTCGAGGGGACAGGGGGTAATTGAGCAGTACTTC,CASSSRGQGVIEQYF
-,-,TRBV5-4,TRBJ1-2,TGTGCCAGCAGCCGCGTCGGAAGACTTAACGACTATGGCTACACCTTC,CASSRVGRLNDYGYTF
-,TRBD2,TRBV6-4,TRBJ2-1,TGTGCCAGCAGTAACTCGCTTAGCGGGGGGTACAATGAGCAGTTCTTC,CASSNSLSGGYNEQFF
-,-,TRBV5-6,TRBJ1-2,TGTGCCAGCAGCTCCGGGGATATGGCCTACTCCTATGGCTACACCTTC,CASSSGDMAYSYGYTF
-,TRBD2,TRBV9,TRBJ2-1,TGTGCCAGCAGCGGGTCGGGACTACCTTTGGATGAGCAGTTCTTC,CASSGSGLPLDEQFF
-,-,TRBV15,TRBJ2-1,TGTGCCACCAGCACAAACAGGGGCGGAGGGAATGAGCAGTTCTTC,CATSTNRGGGNEQFF
-,TRBD2,TRBV7-8,TRBJ2-5,TGTGCCAGCAGCAAAGACCACCTGACTAGCGGAAAAGAGACCCAGTACTTC,CASSKDHLTSGKETQYF
once,TRBD1,TRBV10-2,TRBJ2-5,TGCGCCAGCAGTGATCCGGGACAGCAAGAGACCCAGTACTTC,CASSDPGQQETQYF
-,-,TRBV18,TRBJ1-1,TGTGCCAGCTCACCTCTTCTGGACATGGAAGCTTTCTTT,CASSPLLDMEAFF
-,-,TRBV7-2,TRBJ1-4,TGTGCCAGCAGCTTCCTCCGGGGGGCCAATGAAAAACTGTTTTTT,CASSFLRGANEKLFF
-,-,TRBV28,TRBJ2-7,TGTGCCAGCAGTTTAGATCCGGGACATGGAGAGCAGTACTTC,CASSLDPGHGEQYF
once,-,TRBV5-4,TRBJ1-4,TGTGCCAGCAGCTTGGGACAGAGAAATGAAAAACTGTTTTTT,CASSLGQRNEKLFF
-,-,TRBV5-5,TRBJ2-5,TGTGCCAGCAGCTTGGCCGTGGGGCTTGAGACCCAGTACTTC,CASSLAVGLETQYF
-,-,TRBV14,TRBJ1-2,TGTGCCAGCAGCCCGGGGGTTAACTATGGCTACACCTTC,CASSPGVNYGYTF
-,-,TRBV6-5,TRBJ1-5,TGTGCCAGCAAGCAAGGGACCGGGAGTCAGCCCCAGCATTTT,CASKQGTGSQPQHF
once,-,TRBV6-6,TRBJ1-2,TGTGCCAGCAGTTACTCGTTGAGGGTACACTATGGCTACACCTTC,CASSYSLRVHYGYTF